The 3 T cell receptor beta chains reported below all come from one sample, sequenced in a study of PD-1 blockade in mismatch repair-deficient tumors. Produced via immunoSEQ multiplex PCR; TCRdb's table is partial and in-frame only. This sample yields over 60,000 clones, of which approximately 90% are seen a single time; roughly 14% belongs to the top ten. The material was peripheral blood, obtained 52 weeks after starting pembrolizumab. The receptors stem from an adult with mismatch repair-deficient cancer.

The chain has TRBV19 and TRBJ2-1; no firm D call. CDR3 length: 12 residues. Deletions cut 1 base from V and 5 bases from J, with 3 bases between. From germline, CDR1 is LNHDA and CDR2 SQIVND (reference sequence). CDR3 nucleotide sequence: TGTGCCAGTAGTATAGGGAACAATGAGCAGTTCTTC. Translation: CASSIGNNEQFF.

This sequence joins TRBV9 and TRBJ2-4; no definite D call. This CDR3 spans 15 amino acids. V lost 2 bases, J lost 0 bases, and 9 bases lay in between. From germline, CDR1 is SGDLS and CDR2 YYNGEE. The CDR3 reads CASSVGELAKNIQYF. CDR3 DNA: TGTGCCAGCAGCGTTGGGGAACTAGCCAAAAACATTCAGTACTTC.

This chain connects TRBV7-9 to TRBJ2-1, with D possibly TRBD2 on 6 matching bases. Germline V gene data show CDR1 as SEHNR and CDR2 as FQNEAQ (reference sequence). Deletions cut 4 bases from V and 5 bases from J, with 15 bases between. There are 15 residues in the CDR3. CDR3 coding DNA: TGTGCCAGCAGCTCCTTTAGCGGAAAGCACAATGAGCAGTTCTTC. Translating it yields CASSSFSGKHNEQFF.